These 23 T cell receptor beta chains were all obtained from the same sample, sequenced in a study of T cell responses to AZD1222 COVID-19 vaccine. TCRdb's copy holds only in-frame clones and misses some; the assay was immunoSEQ multiplex PCR. Of about 40,000 clones in the sample, about 88% are singletons; the top ten hold around a quarter. The sample here was peripheral blood, taken 28 days after the second dose of the MenACWY control vaccine. The receptor set was obtained from an adult who received the MenACWY meningococcal vaccine as a control.

CDR3 protein: CASSSDRKNEQFF. Here the CDR3 DNA reads TGTGCCAGCAGCTCTGACAGAAAGAATGAGCAGTTCTTC. V usage is TRBV12-3 or TRBV12-4 and J usage is TRBJ2-1; tentative D call: TRBD1 (5 bases). V lost 6 bases to trimming and J lost 7 bases, with 13 bases between them. The CDR3 has 13 amino acids.

This sequence joins TRBV28 and TRBJ1-2; D perhaps matches TRBD1 (5 bases). This CDR3 has 12 amino acids. Looked up from germline, CDR1 is MDHEN and CDR2 is SYDVKM. V lost 6 bases to trimming and J lost 4 bases, with 9 bases between them. The CDR3 DNA sequence: TGTGCCAGCAGCTCAGGGATCTATGGCTACACCTTC. Translated, it gives CASSSGIYGYTF.

The chain uses TRBV27 and TRBJ1-2; D might be TRBD1 (5 bases). The V end lost 5 bases, the J end lost 4 bases, and 11 bases lay between the germline ends. Germline V gene data show CDR1 as MNHEY and CDR2 as SMNVEV (reference sequence). The CDR3 sequence is 13 residues long. The DNA for the CDR3 is TGTGCCAGCAGTCCCTCGGGGGGCTATGGCTACACCTTC. The encoded protein is CASSPSGGYGYTF.

This rearrangement joins TRBV19 to TRBJ1-1; 8 bases fit TRBD1. The CDR3 sequence is 16 residues long. J was trimmed by 3 bases and V by 6 bases; bases with no gene match: 12. Germline CDR1 is LNHDA and CDR2 is SQIVND (reference sequence). The CDR3 region is CASRTTQGALDTEAFF. CDR3 DNA: TGTGCCAGTAGGACCACCCAGGGGGCGCTGGACACTGAAGCTTTCTTT.

The genes are TRBV30 and TRBJ1-5; D gene ambiguous. Trimming removed 4 bases from V and 2 bases from J, with 12 bases in between. CDR1 GTSNPN and CDR2 SVGIG come from the germline V gene (reference sequence). This CDR3 region has 14 residues. CDR3 protein: CAWTWFGGNQPQHF. The CDR3 DNA reads TGTGCCTGGACTTGGTTTGGGGGCAATCAGCCCCAGCATTTT.

This chain connects TRBV6-5 to TRBJ1-1; D unclear. The V end was cut by 6 bases, the J end by 3 bases, with 2 bases between. In germline, CDR1 is MNHEY, CDR2 SVGAGI. This CDR3 is built from 10 residues. The CDR3 sequence is CASRYTEAFF. CDR3 DNA: TGTGCCAGCAGGTACACTGAAGCTTTCTTT.

The rearrangement links TRBV6-5 to TRBJ1-6, with 7 bases aligning to TRBD1. V dropped 0 bases and J dropped 7; count of bases not matched to a gene: 3. This CDR3 is 15 amino acids long. Germline lookup yields CDR1 MNHEY and CDR2 SVGAGI. CDR3 sequence (DNA): TGTGCCAGCAGTTACTCGAACAGGGGAAATTCACCCCTCCACTTT. Amino acid sequence: CASSYSNRGNSPLHF.

This clone was picked up a small number of times. This CDR3 reads CASSVIQGDTGELFF. As DNA, the CDR3 is TGTGCCAGCAGCGTCATACAGGGGGACACCGGGGAGCTGTTTTTT. The J gene is TRBJ2-2, the V gene TRBV9, with TRBD1 matching over 8 bases. The CDR3 is made up of 15 amino acids. Germline V CDR1 and CDR2: SGDLS, YYNGEE. V was pared by 2 bases and J by 3 bases, with 3 bases of the junction left unmatched. The whole variable domain, filled in from reference TRBV9 and TRBJ2-2, reads DSGVTQTPKHLITATGQRVTLRCSPRSGDLSVYWYQQSLDQGLQFLIQYYNGEERAKGNILERFSAQQFPDLHSELNLSSLELGDSALYFCASSVIQGDTGELFFGEGSRLTVL.

The genes are TRBV5-1 and TRBJ2-1, with D possibly being TRBD1 or TRBD2 (6 bases each). The germline V and J ends were trimmed by 1 base and 0 bases, with 11 bases remaining between them. CDR1 is SGHRS, CDR2 YFSETQ, per germline. This CDR3 has 16 amino acids. CDR3 bases: TGCGCCAGCAGCTTGAGGTGGGGGGCCTCCTACAATGAGCAGTTCTTC. It translates to CASSLRWGASYNEQFF.

The gene calls are TRBV28 and TRBJ2-2; TRBD1 agrees at 9 bases. V lost 5 bases to trimming and J lost 6 bases; unmatched junction nucleotides: 22. Germline CDR1 and CDR2: MDHEN and SYDVKM. The CDR3 loop spans 20 amino acids. The CDR3 bases are TGTGCCAGCAGTAATCTCGGGACAGGGTTCATCGGCGGGGGCCCCGGGGAGCTGTTTTTT. This encodes CASSNLGTGFIGGGPGELFF. Full variable domain (remainder filled in from reference TRBV28 and TRBJ2-2): DVKVTQSSRYLVKRTGEKVFLECVQDMDHENMFWYRQDPGLGLRLIYFSYDVKMKEKGDIPEGYSVSREKKERFSLILESASTNQTSMYLCASSNLGTGFIGGGPGELFFGEGSRLTVL.

The V and J genes are TRBV6-5 and TRBJ2-7; 11 bases are a match to TRBD2. The CDR3 length is 15 residues. Per germline, CDR1 MNHEY and CDR2 SVGAGI. After removal of 8 bases from V and 3 bases from J, the junction contained 9 bases not matched to a gene. For the CDR3, the DNA is TGTGCCAGCGGATCCTTCACTAGCGGGAGCTACGAGCAGTACTTC. Amino acid sequence: CASGSFTSGSYEQYF.

This clone was found a few times. V usage is TRBV12-3 or TRBV12-4 and J usage is TRBJ1-2; D gene unclear. CDR3 length: 12 amino acids. V lost 5 bases and J lost 0, with 4 bases in between. In DNA, the CDR3 is TGTGCCAGCAGTCCCACTAACTATGGCTACACCTTC. Amino acids: CASSPTNYGYTF.

The rearrangement joins TRBV5-8 to TRBJ2-3; tentative D call: TRBD1 (6 bases). Germline assignment: CDR1 SGHTS and CDR2 YDEGEE. Trimming removed 6 bases at V and 2 bases at J, with 10 bases between. CDR3 size: 13 residues. CDR3 nucleotide sequence: TGTGCCAGCAACAGACAGGACACAGATACGCAGTATTTT. Protein product: CASNRQDTDTQYF.

The chain recombines TRBV6-1 with TRBJ2-1; D is unresolved. The ends were cut back, 0 bases at V and 7 bases at J, with 7 bases in the middle. This CDR3 region has 13 residues. Germline V CDR1 and CDR2: MNHNS, SASEGT. The CDR3 loop is CASSEAYWNEQFF. CDR3 in DNA: TGTGCCAGCAGTGAAGCGTACTGGAATGAGCAGTTCTTC.

The CDR3 coding sequence is TGTGCCAGTAGTATCCGCAGGGATAGCAATCAGCCCCAGCATTTT. Translated, it gives CASSIRRDSNQPQHF. The chain is built from TRBV19 and TRBJ1-5, with D perhaps matching TRBD1 (5 bases). V lost 3 bases and J lost 0, with 9 bases in between. The CDR3 is made up of 15 amino acids. CDR1 is LNHDA and CDR2 is SQIVND in the germline V gene (reference sequence).

The V and J genes are TRBV5-1 and TRBJ2-1, with D perhaps being TRBD1 or TRBD2 (5 bases each). Germline V gene lookup returns CDR1 SGHRS and CDR2 YFSETQ. This CDR3 is built from 13 residues. V lost 3 bases, J lost 6 bases, and 10 bases lay in between. CDR3 DNA sequence: TGCGCCAGCAGCTGGGGACCTGCCAATGAGCAGTTCTTC. As protein: CASSWGPANEQFF.

The V call is TRBV5-1, the J call TRBJ1-1; TRBD1 agrees at 7 bases. The germline CDR1 and CDR2 sequences are SGHRS and YFSETQ. After removal of 7 bases from V and 0 bases from J, the junction contained 12 bases not matched to a gene. The CDR3 has 16 residues. Written as DNA, the CDR3 is TGCGCCAGCCAAAAAGAAACAGGGGAACTGAACACTGAAGCTTTCTTT. Translation gives CASQKETGELNTEAFF.

The genes are TRBV2 and TRBJ2-7, with TRBD1 identical over 7 bases. The CDR3 contains 15 residues. Germline trimming cut 1 base from V and 0 bases from J; bases unmatched to any gene: 3. CDR1 and CDR2 (germline): SNHLY, FYNNEI. The CDR3 region has the DNA TGTGCCAGCAGTGAAGAGGGGGCAATCTCCTACGAGCAGTACTTC. It codes for CASSEEGAISYEQYF.

J is TRBJ2-1 and V is TRBV7-3; 12 bases map to TRBD2. There are 19 residues in the CDR3. Germline lookup yields CDR1 SGHTA and CDR2 FQGTGA. V lost 2 bases to trimming and J lost 5 bases; unmatched junction nucleotides: 13. The CDR3 here is CASSLRASGRASRDNEQFF. The CDR3 DNA reads TGTGCCAGCAGCTTACGGGCTAGCGGGAGGGCAAGTAGGGACAATGAGCAGTTCTTC.

The CDR3 nucleotides are TGTGCCAGTAGCTTACCGACAGGGAATAGGGCTGAAGCTTTCTTT. It encodes CASSLPTGNRAEAFF. The chain recombines TRBV19 with TRBJ1-1; TRBD1 matches 7 bases. Germline CDR1 and CDR2: LNHDA and SQIVND (reference sequence). The ends lost 6 bases at V and 6 bases at J; junction bases unmatched: 13. CDR3 length equals 15 residues.

The gene calls are TRBV5-6 and TRBJ2-2; no definite D call. Trimming stripped 1 base from V and 1 base from J, with 11 bases between. Germline V gene data show CDR1 as SGHDT and CDR2 as YYEEEE. The length of the CDR3 is 16 residues. CDR3 protein: CASSLYGLENTGELFF. The CDR3 bases are TGTGCCAGCAGCTTGTATGGTCTAGAGAACACCGGGGAGCTGTTTTTT.

The rearrangement uses TRBV3-1 (or the pseudogene TRBV3-2) and TRBJ2-7; tentative D call: TRBD1 (7 bases). V was trimmed by 0 bases and J by 1 base, leaving 16 bases between them. Germline assignment: CDR1 LGHDT and CDR2 YNNKEL (reference sequence). This CDR3 contains 17 residues. CDR3 in amino acids: CASSQDPMTGRSYEQYF. The CDR3 DNA follows: TGTGCCAGCAGCCAAGACCCTATGACAGGGAGGTCCTACGAGCAGTACTTC.

J is TRBJ2-7 and V is TRBV28; D tentatively fits TRBD1 or TRBD2 (8 bases each). V was pared by 6 bases and J by 4 bases, with 19 bases between. Germline V gene sequence: CDR1 MDHEN, CDR2 SYDVKM. The CDR3 runs 15 residues. The CDR3 region has the DNA TGTGCCAGCAGCCAGGGGGCGGGAGGTAATTACGAGCAGTACTTC. This sequence encodes CASSQGAGGNYEQYF. The full variable domain, rest sourced from reference TRBV28 and TRBJ2-7, is DVKVTQSSRYLVKRTGEKVFLECVQDMDHENMFWYRQDPGLGLRLIYFSYDVKMKEKGDIPEGYSVSREKKERFSLILESASTNQTSMYLCASSQGAGGNYEQYFGPGTRLTVT.